The 27 T cell receptor beta chains reported below all come from one sample, sequenced in a study of metastatic and nonmetastatic thyroid tumors. TCRdb reanalyzed the PCR reads with MiXCR. This sample has approximately 12,000 clones, with around 31% found just once. Prior to thyroid surgery, none of the patients had received any treatment. Sequenced: tumor tissue. The receptor set was obtained from a female donor with papillary thyroid cancer or a benign thyroid nodule (not recorded which). Some clones in this sample may be carry-over from other donors' samples.

The chain is built from TRBV12-3 or TRBV12-4 and TRBJ2-7, with a possible D match to TRBD1 (6 bases). V was trimmed by 4 bases and J by 6 bases, leaving 7 bases between them. This CDR3 comprises 11 residues. This CDR3 reads CASSSRGEQYF. CDR3 coding DNA: TGTGCCAGCAGTTCCAGGGGCGAGCAGTACTTC.

This clone was seen ten or more times. The chain combines TRBV30 with TRBJ1-1; a possible D gene is TRBD1 (6 bases). V lost 2 bases to trimming and J lost 7 bases, with 11 bases between them. Looked up from germline, CDR1 is GTSNPN and CDR2 is SVGIG (reference sequence). The CDR3 length is 12 residues. CDR3 in amino acids: CAWSRAGDEAFF. The CDR3 nucleotides are TGTGCCTGGAGTAGGGCAGGGGATGAAGCTTTCTTT. Complete variable domain (other parts from reference TRBV30 and TRBJ1-1): SQTIHQWPATLVQPVGSPLSLECTVEGTSNPNLYWYRQAAGRGLQLLFYSVGIGQISSEVPQNLSASRPQDRQFILSSKKLLLSDSGFYLCAWSRAGDEAFFGQGTRLTVV.

The chain carries TRBV20-1 and TRBJ2-7, with 11 bases fitting TRBD2. There are 17 residues in the CDR3. Germline V lookup: CDR1 DFQATT, CDR2 SNEGSKA (reference sequence). V lost 0 bases, J lost 2 bases, and 9 bases stayed unmatched. The CDR3 region is CSARDLAGGSETYEQYV. The CDR3, as DNA: TGCAGTGCTAGAGATCTAGCGGGAGGTTCGGAAACCTACGAGCAGTACGTC.

This clone was counted at least ten times. The gene calls are TRBV7-9 and TRBJ2-5; D might be TRBD2 (6 bases). The ends were cut back, 6 bases at V and 5 bases at J, with 22 bases in the middle. The V gene's germline CDR1 is SEHNR and CDR2 FQNEAQ (reference sequence). This CDR3 contains 16 residues. The CDR3 sequence is CASSQLNRDWGETQYF. In nucleotides, the CDR3 is TGTGCCAGCAGTCAGCTGAACCGGGACTGGGGCGAGACCCAGTACTTC.

The chain joins TRBV4-3 to TRBJ2-1, with TRBD1 matching 7 bases. In germline, CDR1 is LGHNA, CDR2 YSLEER. This CDR3 spans 14 amino acids. V shed 4 bases, J shed 4 bases, and the junction held 4 bases outside the gene matches. The CDR3 reads CASSPGTEYNEQFF. The CDR3 DNA reads as TGCGCCAGCAGCCCCGGGACAGAATACAATGAGCAGTTCTTC.

This clone was counted a few times. The CDR3 nucleotides read TGCGCCAGCAGCTTGGTGGGTCAGGCCGGGGAAGGCTACACCTTC. Its protein product is CASSLVGQAGEGYTF. The chain recombines TRBV5-1 with TRBJ1-2, with D uncertain. The CDR3 runs 15 residues. Trimming left V 0 bases short and J 8 bases short, with 17 bases between. Germline V gene data show CDR1 as SGHRS and CDR2 as YFSETQ.

The DNA of the CDR3 is TGTGCCAGCAGTTTAGCTGGCGGGGGGTCCTACGAGCAGTACTTC. Translation: CASSLAGGGSYEQYF. This chain links TRBV12-3 or TRBV12-4 with TRBJ2-7, with 8 positions matching TRBD2. Losses at the gene ends were 0 bases for V and 1 base for J; bases not matched to a gene: 2. CDR3 length equals 15 residues.

Relative to its sample, this clone is medium-sized. The J gene is TRBJ1-2, the V gene TRBV6-1, with 8 positions matching TRBD1. The germline V gene encodes CDR1 MNHNS and CDR2 SASEGT. The V gene end was trimmed by 3 bases and the J gene end by 5 bases; junction bases not matched to a gene: 8. The CDR3 covers 15 residues. In DNA form, the CDR3 reads TGTGCCAGCAGTGAGGGGCAGGGGGCGAGGTATGGCTACACCTTC. Its protein is CASSEGQGARYGYTF.

This clone is classed as medium-sized. The chain employs TRBV11-1 and TRBJ2-1, with TRBD1 matching 9 bases. Trimming at V came to 5 bases and at J to 7 bases, leaving 6 bases not matched to a gene. In germline, CDR1 is SGHAT, CDR2 FQDESV (reference sequence). This CDR3 spans 14 amino acids. CDR3 sequence (DNA): TGTGCCAGCAGCCTGGGACAGGGCAAGAATGAGCAGTTCTTC. Its translation: CASSLGQGKNEQFF.

As regards this clone: At one of its ends the junction is not consistent with the germline gene, which may arise from a read error. The J gene is TRBJ2-6, the V gene TRBV27; D is possibly TRBD1 or TRBD2 (5 bases each). CDR3 length: 16 amino acids. CDR1 and CDR2 (germline): MNHEY, SMNVEV (reference sequence). CDR3 loop: CASSPTGIAGANVPTF. The CDR3 nucleotides read TGTGCCAGCAGTCCAACGGGGATAGCTGGGGCCAACGTCCCGACTTTC.

This chain connects TRBV20-1 to TRBJ2-5; 8 nucleotides align to TRBD2. After removal of 1 base from V and 4 bases from J, the junction contained 8 bases not matched to a gene. The germline V gene encodes CDR1 DFQATT and CDR2 SNEGSKA (reference sequence). This CDR3 has 15 amino acids. The CDR3 sequence: CSARGAAGDSETQYF. CDR3 coding DNA: TGCAGTGCTAGAGGAGCAGCGGGAGATTCAGAGACCCAGTACTTC.

Only a few counts were recorded for this clone. This chain links TRBV6-2 or TRBV6-3 with TRBJ2-2; 8 nucleotides agree with TRBD2. Germline CDR1 reads MNHEY; CDR2 reads SVGEGT. V trimming: 7 bases; J trimming: 3 bases; junction bases outside the gene matches: 13. The CDR3 covers 17 residues. CDR3 DNA sequence: TGTGCCAGCACAAAAAGGAGGCTAGCGGGTTACACCGGGGAGCTGTTTTTT. Amino acid sequence: CASTKRRLAGYTGELFF.

The gene calls are TRBV7-2 and TRBJ2-3; TRBD2 is a possible D gene (5 bases). Germline CDR1 reads SGHTA; CDR2 reads FQGNSA. V was cut by 6 bases and J by 4 bases, with 14 bases left in between. This CDR3 contains 14 residues. Written as DNA, the CDR3 is TGTGCCAGCAGTTTCACTAGTCCTGCAGATACGCAGTATTTT. It encodes CASSFTSPADTQYF. The full variable domain, in which reference TRBV7-2 and TRBJ2-3 provide the parts outside the CDR3, is GAGVSQSPSNKVTEKGKDVELRCDPISGHTALYWYRQSLGQGLEFLIYFQGNSAPDKSGLPSDRFSAERTGGSVSTLTIQRTQQEDSAVYLCASSFTSPADTQYFGPGTRLTVL.

This clone was recorded at least ten times. The V call is TRBV20-1, the J call TRBJ2-4; D gene ambiguous. The germline V and J ends were trimmed by 6 bases and 8 bases, with 11 bases remaining between them. The CDR3 has 11 amino acids. In germline, CDR1 is DFQATT, CDR2 SNEGSKA (reference sequence). The CDR3 reads CSAYDEYIQYF. The CDR3, as DNA: TGCAGTGCCTATGATGAATACATTCAGTACTTC.

This clone was counted between two and nine times. The rearrangement joins TRBV27 to TRBJ1-1; no firm D call. The CDR3 is 14 residues long. Trimming shortened V by 4 bases and J by 1 base, and 10 bases separated the two germline ends. The germline CDR1 and CDR2 sequences are MNHEY and SMNVEV (reference sequence). Written as DNA, the CDR3 is TGTGCCAGCAGTTCCTGGATGTCGAACACTGAAGCTTTCTTT. Its protein product is CASSSWMSNTEAFF.

The chain joins TRBV19 to TRBJ2-1, with 16 bases that match TRBD2. The CDR3 runs to 21 residues. J lost 4 bases, V lost 6 bases, and 18 bases had no gene match. Germline lookup yields CDR1 LNHDA and CDR2 SQIVND (reference sequence). The CDR3 here is CASSPLEAGTSGRAGYNEQFF. The DNA of the CDR3 is TGTGCCAGTAGCCCTCTAGAGGCCGGGACTAGCGGGAGGGCCGGTTACAATGAGCAGTTCTTC.

The sample holds one count of this clone. This sequence joins TRBV20-1 and TRBJ2-4; D not certain. The end of the DNA is better explained by TRBJ2-5, so the J call may be wrong. The CDR3 has 13 residues. Germline V gene data show CDR1 as DFQATT and CDR2 as SNEGSKA (reference sequence). The CDR3 loop is CSARDQQRKTQYF. The CDR3 DNA sequence: TGCAGTGCTAGAGATCAGCAGAGGAAGACCCAGTACTTC.

This clone is labeled as medium-sized (0.01 to 0.1%). The chain is built from TRBV20-1 and TRBJ2-3; weak D call: TRBD2 (6 bases). The CDR3 spans 13 residues. V lost 6 bases to trimming and J lost 2 bases, with 12 bases between them. CDR1 and CDR2 (germline): DFQATT, SNEGSKA (reference sequence). The CDR3 loop reads CSAEGGNTDTQYF. The CDR3 bases are TGCAGTGCGGAGGGAGGAAACACAGATACGCAGTATTTT.

The chain is built from TRBV28 and TRBJ1-2, with a tentative D call TRBD1 (5 bases). The V end was cut by 6 bases, the J end by 7 bases, with 15 bases between. The CDR3 runs to 13 residues. Germline V gene sequence: CDR1 MDHEN, CDR2 SYDVKM. In nucleotides, the CDR3 is TGTGCCAGCAGCCCAGACGTCGGGGGTGGCTACACCTTC. Translated: CASSPDVGGGYTF.

This clone has a count of ten or more. One end of the junction does not line up with germline, which may come from a read error. The CDR3 region has the DNA TGTGCTAGCAGCTCCCAAAGCACAGATACGCAGTATTTT. Translating it yields CASSSQSTDTQYF. The rearrangement joins TRBV7-7 to TRBJ2-3; D unresolved. The CDR3 loop spans 13 amino acids. The germline V gene encodes CDR1 SSHAT and CDR2 FNYEAQ (reference sequence).

This clone is labeled as medium-sized. This chain connects TRBV2 to TRBJ1-2; no clear D. Germline-derived CDR1 and CDR2 are SNHLY and FYNNEI. This CDR3 is built from 13 residues. V was shortened by 0 bases and J by 6 bases, with 8 bases between the two germline ends. CDR3 sequence: CASSEARGHGYTF. The CDR3 DNA sequence: TGTGCCAGCAGTGAAGCGCGCGGTCATGGCTACACCTTC.

The chain joins TRBV20-1 to TRBJ1-2; D is perhaps TRBD1 (6 bases). V dropped 6 bases and J dropped 7 bases, with 18 bases sitting between them. The germline V gene has CDR1 DFQATT and CDR2 SNEGSKA (reference sequence). The CDR3 consists of 13 residues. CDR3 DNA: TGCAGTGCACCAATTCTACAGGGAGCTGGCTACACCTTC. This encodes CSAPILQGAGYTF.

This chain connects TRBV5-1 to TRBJ2-7, with 7 positions matching TRBD1. Looked up from germline, CDR1 is SGHRS and CDR2 is YFSETQ. The trim removed 0 bases at V and 12 bases at J, leaving 24 bases unmatched. The CDR3 length is 18 residues. CDR3 residues: CASSLGPQTGVSTLGLYF. The CDR3 DNA follows: TGCGCCAGCAGCTTGGGGCCCCAAACAGGGGTTAGCACCCTCGGTCTGTACTTC.

By share of the sample, this clone is medium-sized. V gene TRBV20-1 combines with J gene TRBJ1-1; D gene ambiguous. CDR3 length: 15 residues. Germline V lookup: CDR1 DFQATT, CDR2 SNEGSKA (reference sequence). V lost 0 bases and J lost 3, with 14 bases in between. The CDR3, as DNA: TGCAGTGCTAGAGATCCAGGAAGGAGTGACACTGAAGCTTTCTTT. Amino acid sequence: CSARDPGRSDTEAFF.

This clone was seen once. The chain combines TRBV5-5 with TRBJ2-7; TRBD1 matches 7 bases. The CDR3 totals 12 residues. Per germline, CDR1 SGHKS and CDR2 YYEKEE (reference sequence). Losses at the gene ends were 4 bases for V and 3 bases for J; bases not matched to a gene: 1. The CDR3 spells CASSHRGYEQYF. The CDR3 nucleotides read TGTGCCAGCAGCCACAGGGGCTACGAGCAGTACTTC.

This clone was detected once. The V gene is TRBV20-1, the J gene TRBJ2-3; unclear D gene. This CDR3 has 13 residues. Deletions cut 1 base from V and 0 bases from J, with 5 bases between. Germline CDR1 reads DFQATT; CDR2 reads SNEGSKA (reference sequence). This CDR3 reads CSARVVSTDTQYF. The CDR3 region has the DNA TGCAGTGCTAGAGTGGTTAGCACAGATACGCAGTATTTT.

The V call is TRBV28, the J call TRBJ2-5, with D perhaps assigned TRBD1 or TRBD2 (5 bases each). The CDR3 is 15 amino acids. The V and J ends lost 5 bases and 0 bases respectively, with 13 bases between them. Germline loops: CDR1 MDHEN, CDR2 SYDVKM. CDR3 sequence: CASSPGTAYQETQYF. Here the CDR3 DNA reads TGTGCCAGCAGTCCCGGGACGGCGTACCAAGAGACCCAGTACTTC.